A single sample gave rise to the 23 T cell receptor beta chains below, sequenced in a study of blood T cells in healthy people across ages. Through a sample-barcoded 5' primer and a J-beta primer mix, a second PCR was run for roughly 6 to 12 cycles. TCRdb called the 5' RACE reads again in MiXCR, with one record for every CDR3 protein. Among 800,000 or so distinct CDR3 sequences, 62% were seen once, and the ten largest hold around a quarter. Sequencing was carried out using blood. These receptors were taken from a man aged 25 to 40 in good health.

The chain carries TRBV7-9 and TRBJ1-2; possibly TRBD1 for D (5 bases). The CDR3 totals 13 residues. Per germline, CDR1 SEHNR and CDR2 FQNEAQ (reference sequence). V lost 5 bases and J 4 bases, leaving 11 bases between the germline ends. CDR3 bases: TGTGCCAGCAGCACGACAGTAATCTATGGCTACACCTTC. Amino acid sequence: CASSTTVIYGYTF.

The V call is TRBV20-1, the J call TRBJ2-3, with TRBD1 identical over 8 bases. CDR3 length equals 17 residues. Trimming took 0 bases from V and 4 from J; bases not matched to a gene: 12. Germline CDR1 DFQATT, CDR2 SNEGSKA (reference sequence). The CDR3 sequence: CSARDPSRQGASDTQYF. The CDR3 region has the DNA TGCAGTGCTAGAGACCCCAGCAGGCAGGGGGCATCAGATACGCAGTATTTT.

V usage is TRBV5-1 and J usage is TRBJ2-1; D not certain. Germline CDR1 and CDR2: SGHRS and YFSETQ. The CDR3 runs 16 residues. Trimming removed 3 bases from V and 2 bases from J, with 15 bases in between. CDR3 nucleotides: TGCGCCAGCAGCTCGTTCTACAGAAGCACCTACAATGAGCAGTTCTTC. It translates to CASSSFYRSTYNEQFF.

The J gene is TRBJ2-4, the V gene TRBV7-2; D tentatively fits TRBD1 or TRBD2 (5 bases each). Trimming cost V 4 bases and J 4 bases, with 14 bases left between them. Germline V gives CDR1 SGHTA, CDR2 FQGNSA. The CDR3 runs 15 residues. As DNA, the CDR3 is TGTGCCAGCAGCTCATGGGGGACGGAAAAAAACATTCAGTACTTC. It translates to CASSSWGTEKNIQYF.

This clonotype has only a few counts. The rearrangement uses TRBV5-1 and TRBJ2-7; possible D gene TRBD1, 6 bases. The V and J ends lost 0 bases and 3 bases respectively, with 10 bases between them. The germline CDR1 and CDR2 sequences are SGHRS and YFSETQ. The CDR3 is made up of 14 amino acids. CDR3 region: CASSLEGRGYEQYF. CDR3 DNA sequence: TGCGCCAGCAGCTTGGAGGGCAGGGGCTACGAGCAGTACTTC.

The V gene is TRBV21-1, the J gene TRBJ2-7; TRBD1 is the table's D call, not checked against the DNA. TRBJ2-5 matches the DNA end more closely, so the J call is doubtful. TRBV21-1 counts as a pseudogene. The CDR3 runs to 16 residues. The CDR3 region is CASSTPLGYGGETQYF. The CDR3 region has the DNA TGTGCCAGCAGCACACCCTTAGGTTACGGGGGAGAGACCCAGTACTTC.

The chain employs TRBV4-3 and TRBJ2-1; 7 bases align to TRBD2. CDR1 and CDR2 from the germline V gene are LGHNA and YSLEER. J lost 3 bases, V lost 5 bases, and 7 bases had no gene match. This CDR3 region has 15 residues. The CDR3: CASSTRLADYNEQFF. As DNA, the CDR3 is TGCGCCAGCAGCACACGACTAGCAGACTACAATGAGCAGTTCTTC.

This clonotype was picked up a small number of times. The chain employs TRBV6-1 and TRBJ2-4; 12 nucleotides match TRBD2. V trimming: 3 bases; J trimming: 0 bases; junction bases outside the gene matches: 9. Germline assignment: CDR1 MNHNS and CDR2 SASEGT. This CDR3 has 19 residues. The chain's CDR3 is CASSDLLAGGPLAKNIQYF. Written as DNA, the CDR3 is TGTGCCAGCAGTGACTTGCTAGCGGGGGGGCCCCTAGCCAAAAACATTCAGTACTTC.

The V call is TRBV18, the J call TRBJ2-3; D perhaps matches TRBD1 (6 bases). V dropped 6 bases and J dropped 5 bases, with 21 bases sitting between them. CDR3 length equals 16 residues. CDR1 KGHSH and CDR2 LQKENI come from the germline V gene. The CDR3: CASSQQGGTMGDTQYF. The CDR3 nucleotides read TGTGCCAGCTCCCAACAGGGCGGAACCATGGGAGATACGCAGTATTTT.

This chain connects TRBV6-2 or TRBV6-3 to TRBJ2-1; unclear D gene. V was clipped by 5 bases and J by 10 bases, with 18 bases between them. CDR1 and CDR2 from the germline V gene are MNHEY and SVGEGT. The CDR3 totals 14 residues. CDR3 coding DNA: TGTGCCAGCAGTCTCGGTTCTCGGGTAGTCGAGCAGTTCTTC. Translation gives CASSLGSRVVEQFF.

This clonotype was observed a handful of times. The chain is built from TRBV20-1 and TRBJ2-7; D is unresolved. The CDR3 contains 12 residues. V dropped 0 bases and J dropped 7 bases, with 10 bases sitting between them. Germline CDR1 is DFQATT and CDR2 is SNEGSKA (reference sequence). Written as DNA, the CDR3 is TGCAGTGCTAGAGACACGGTCTATGAGCAGTACTTC. Protein: CSARDTVYEQYF.

The chain links TRBV4-3 to TRBJ1-2; D is unclear. Deletions cut 0 bases from V and 8 bases from J, with 13 bases between. The CDR3 runs 14 residues. The germline CDR1 and CDR2 sequences are LGHNA and YSLEER. The DNA for the CDR3 is TGCGCCAGCAGCCAAGAACCCCTCCGGCGGGGCTACACCTTC. This gives the protein CASSQEPLRRGYTF.

This clonotype was seen once. The V gene is TRBV15, the J gene TRBJ2-6; no reliable D call. Looked up from germline, CDR1 is LNHNV and CDR2 is YYDKDF (reference sequence). This CDR3 region has 18 residues. Trimming left V 0 bases short and J 0 bases short, with 12 bases between. In DNA, the CDR3 is TGTGCCACCAGCAGAGATATAGGGATGTCCTCTGGGGCCAACGTCCTGACTTTC. Translation: CATSRDIGMSSGANVLTF.

The chain uses TRBV6-2 or TRBV6-3 and TRBJ2-3, with TRBD1 identical over 9 bases. The CDR3 length is 14 residues. Trimming cost V 10 bases and J 3 bases; bases outside gene matches: 8. Germline CDR1 MNHEY, CDR2 SVGEGT. This chain's CDR3 is CATQGAFLTDTQYF. As DNA, the CDR3 is TGTGCCACACAGGGGGCATTTCTAACAGATACGCAGTATTTT.

V gene TRBV9 combines with J gene TRBJ2-1; TRBD2 agrees at 11 bases. The CDR3 runs 16 residues. J gave up 1 base and V 5 bases, and 5 bases lay outside the gene matches. Germline CDR1 reads SGDLS; CDR2 reads YYNGEE. DNA for the CDR3: TGTGCCAGCAGTGGTATAGCGGGGGGGTCCTACAATGAGCAGTTCTTC. The encoded protein is CASSGIAGGSYNEQFF.

The V call is TRBV25-1, the J call TRBJ2-1; D uncertain. Germline V gene sequence: CDR1 MGHDK, CDR2 SYGVNS. This CDR3 has 16 residues. The V end was cut by 1 base, the J end by 0 bases, with 10 bases between. CDR3 amino acids: CASSELGLSSYNEQFF. As DNA, the CDR3 is TGTGCCAGCAGTGAATTAGGGCTGAGCTCCTACAATGAGCAGTTCTTC.

V usage is TRBV3-1 and J usage is TRBJ2-1; perhaps TRBD1 as D (6 bases). The CDR3 covers 15 residues. V lost 1 base and J 5 bases, leaving 12 bases between the germline ends. The V gene's germline CDR1 is LGHDT and CDR2 YNNKEL (reference sequence). CDR3 coding DNA: TGTGCCAGCAGCCAAGGATGGACAGTACACAATGAGCAGTTCTTC. Translating gives CASSQGWTVHNEQFF.

This clonotype was observed once. J is TRBJ1-5 and V is TRBV25-1; D is possibly TRBD1 (6 bases). Between the trimmed V and J ends, which lost 4 bases and 1 base, there was a span of 14 bases. The CDR3 contains 16 residues. From germline, CDR1 is MGHDK and CDR2 SYGVNS. The CDR3 sequence is CASSGPGDISNQPQHF. The CDR3 bases are TGTGCCAGCAGTGGCCCGGGGGACATCAGCAATCAGCCCCAGCATTTT.

This clonotype was detected only a few times. This chain joins TRBV6-2 or TRBV6-3 and TRBJ2-1, with D uncertain. The CDR3 sequence is 13 residues long. Germline CDR1 MNHEY, CDR2 SVGEGT. V lost 0 bases and J lost 6, with 6 bases in between. The CDR3 here is CASSYSYSNEQFF. CDR3 DNA sequence: TGTGCCAGCAGTTACTCGTACAGCAATGAGCAGTTCTTC.

The sample holds a few counts of this clonotype. CDR3 residues: CASSGGLSREVETQYF. The CDR3 nucleotides read TGTGCCAGCAGTGGGGGCCTTTCCCGGGAAGTAGAGACCCAGTACTTC. The chain recombines TRBV2 with TRBJ2-5, with D possibly called TRBD1 or TRBD2 (5 bases each). Trimming left V 4 bases short and J 4 bases short, with 19 bases between. The CDR3 contains 16 residues. CDR1 and CDR2 from the germline V gene are SNHLY and FYNNEI.

The chain employs TRBV20-1 and TRBJ2-4, with D tentatively TRBD2 (5 bases). V gave up 1 base and J gave up 2 bases, with 9 bases separating them. CDR3 size: 14 residues. The germline V gene has CDR1 DFQATT and CDR2 SNEGSKA (reference sequence). The CDR3 bases are TGCAGTGCTAGAGGAGGGTGGTCCAAAAACATTCAGTACTTC. Translating gives CSARGGWSKNIQYF.

The chain links TRBV12-3 or TRBV12-4 to TRBJ1-3; weak D call: TRBD1 (5 bases). The CDR3 contains 16 residues. V gave up 6 bases and J gave up 0 bases, with 15 bases separating them. Written as DNA, the CDR3 is TGTGCCAGCAGACTAGGGACGGCCGACTCTGGAAACACCATATATTTT. This codes for CASRLGTADSGNTIYF.

The CDR3 bases are TGCAGTGCGAGCCCGGGATTCTTCACAGATACGCAGTATTTT. Its protein product is CSASPGFFTDTQYF. The chain carries TRBV20-1 and TRBJ2-3; tentatively, D is TRBD2 (5 bases). Trimming left V 6 bases short and J 2 bases short, with 15 bases between. Per germline, CDR1 DFQATT and CDR2 SNEGSKA (reference sequence). The CDR3 runs to 14 residues.